This T cell receptor beta chain was observed in a study of blood T cells in healthy people across ages. A sample-barcoded 5' primer and a J-beta primer mix were used in a second PCR of roughly 7 to 12 cycles. MiXCR, run by TCRdb on the 5' RACE reads, gives a single entry per CDR3 protein. The profile covers 800,000 or so distinct CDR3 sequences, with roughly 25% appearing a single time and 3% to 4.5% taken by the ten largest. V was trimmed by 5 bases and J by 5 bases, leaving 13 bases between them. Germline V CDR1 and CDR2: DFQATT, SNEGSKA (reference sequence). CDR3 size: 12 residues. The data also belong to a second study, concerning T cells of mothers and their children.

The genes are TRBV20-1 and TRBJ2-7; D remains ambiguous. The receptor comes from a boy younger than 18 in good health. Material: blood. The CDR3 sequence is CSAGSGPHEQYF. The CDR3 coding sequence is TGCAGTGCTGGGTCGGGCCCCCACGAGCAGTACTTC.